A single TCR beta chain is shown here with its context. Its matching antigen is unknown. These data come from a study of T cells after yellow fever vaccination. On the study more broadly: SMART-Seq v4 Ultra Low Input handled preparation of low-cell-number fractions.

It was through 5'RACE template switching that TCR cDNA was made, with a universal primer site and UMIs added. TCRdb re-called the 5' RACE reads through MiXCR, storing one row per CDR3 protein. The table records about 300,000 distinct CDR3 sequences, around 8.6% of them present only once. Study results and limitations: There was a small share of clonotypes that showed up in both the CD4 and CD8 compartments. A large majority of primary-vaccination clones showed up again after the booster (roughly 96% CD4, 88% CD8).

The germline V gene encodes CDR1 SGHTA and CDR2 FQGTGA. V trimming: 5 bases; J trimming: 3 bases; junction bases outside the gene matches: 6. This CDR3 is 14 amino acids long. Specimen: CD4+ T cells sorted from PBMCs, collected 5 days after the yellow fever booster vaccination. This TCR was sampled from a man in his late teens or twenties who received the YFV17D yellow fever vaccine. The chain employs TRBV7-3 and TRBJ1-1; 7 positions agree with TRBD1. The CDR3 here is CASSGGGAYTEAFF. Written as DNA, the CDR3 is TGTGCCAGCAGCGGAGGGGGCGCCTACACTGAAGCTTTCTTT.